This T cell receptor (beta chain) appears in the sequencing data of a study of cytomegalovirus exposure and HLA in healthy donors. Overall study: Drawn from HLA-typed donors, tens of millions of unique TCRs were held in an early data release. Study-level findings and limits: Cytomegalovirus-associated status was assigned to about 170 TCR beta chains. Previously analyzed data showed that most TCR beta V segments were productive at a frequency of about 90% or about 30%. There was a cluster of highly shared sequence variants that was likely a sequencing artifact.

Germline V gives CDR1 MDHEN, CDR2 SYDVKM. This CDR3 comprises 15 residues. V dropped 6 bases and J dropped 0 bases, with 12 bases sitting between them. PCR was performed using 60 Vbeta and 13 Jbeta primers. Clones were read by immunoSEQ multiplex PCR, and TCRdb kept only the in-frame ones, dropping some. The table lists fewer than 150,000 clones. As concerns this clone: Its antigen is undetermined.

The V and J genes are TRBV28 and TRBJ2-1, with unresolved D. Sequenced: PBMCs. The TCR comes from a middle-aged man in good health and CMV-seronegative. The CDR3 loop is CASSPEYPSYNEQFF. For the CDR3, the DNA is TGTGCCAGCAGCCCAGAATACCCCTCCTACAATGAGCAGTTCTTC. Complete variable domain (other parts from reference TRBV28 and TRBJ2-1): DVKVTQSSRYLVKRTGEKVFLECVQDMDHENMFWYRQDPGLGLRLIYFSYDVKMKEKGDIPEGYSVSREKKERFSLILESASTNQTSMYLCASSPEYPSYNEQFFGPGTRLTVL.